These T cell receptor beta chains were read from a single sample in a study of T cells in Graves' hyperthyroidism and ophthalmopathy. TCRdb fed the multiplex PCR reads into MiXCR, producing one record per CDR3 protein. This sample has around 580,000 distinct CDR3 sequences; under 60% occur once, and the top ten carry roughly 8.2%. Specimen: peripheral blood or thyroid tissue (not recorded which). The receptors shown here come from a woman under 30 with Graves' hyperthyroidism. Each CDR3 is given with its conserved first and last residue. A D gene is named only where the DNA matches it firmly. Clone size is shown for a subset of rows, as once, few, many or a class of expanded clone.

>TRBJ2-3|many|TRBV24-1|TRBD1
TGTGCCACCAGTGATACAGGGGTGGCAGATACGCAGTATTTT
CATSDTGVADTQYF
>TRBJ1-5|many|TRBV6-1|NA
TGTGCCAGCAGTGGGGAGGGAAGGCAGCCCCAGCATTTT
CASSGEGRQPQHF
>TRBJ2-5|many|TRBV20-1|NA
TGCAGTGCCCGAGACGGTCAGGGCCAAGAGACCCAGTACTTC
CSARDGQGQETQYF
>TRBJ2-7|few|TRBV7-8|NA
TGTGCCAGCAGCTTAGATTCGGCGGGCGCCTACGAGCAGTACTTC
CASSLDSAGAYEQYF
>TRBJ2-2|NA|TRBV20-1|NA
TGCAGTGCTAGCCGCCGGGGTGTAGACACCGGGGAGCTGTTTTTT
CSASRRGVDTGELFF
>TRBJ2-7|NA|TRBV20-1|NA
TGCAGTGCCACTGACGGCTCTGGGGCCAACGCCTACGAGCAGTACTTC
CSATDGSGANAYEQYF
>TRBJ2-5|NA|TRBV7-9|TRBD1
TGTGCCAGCAGCGTGGGACAGGGGGAAGAGACCCAGTACTTC
CASSVGQGEETQYF
>TRBJ2-1|few|TRBV15|TRBD2
TGTGCCACCAGCAGAGATCAAAATAGCGGGAGGAAGAGTAATGAGCAGTTCTTC
CATSRDQNSGRKSNEQFF
>TRBJ2-1|NA|TRBV20-1|NA
TGCAGTGCTTTCTCAGGGAGTAGGTACAATGAGCAGTTCTTC
CSAFSGSRYNEQFF
>TRBJ1-1|once|TRBV20-1|NA
TGCAGTGCTAGAAACCCTACCACAGATACTGAAGCTTTCTTT
CSARNPTTDTEAFF
>TRBJ1-2|many|TRBV20-1|TRBD1
TGCAGTGCTGACGGACAGGGGGCTGGCTACACCTTC
CSADGQGAGYTF
>TRBJ1-4|NA|TRBV4-1|NA
TGCGCCAGCAGCCTCGTGCTAGGGGCAACTAATGAAAAACTGTTTTTT
CASSLVLGATNEKLFF
>TRBJ2-3|few|TRBV2|TRBD2
TGTGCCAGCAGTGGGTCTACGGGAGGCTATACGCAGTATTTT
CASSGSTGGYTQYF
>TRBJ2-7|NA|TRBV7-2|NA
TGTGCCAGCAGCTCTTTAGACCCCTACGAGCAGTACTTC
CASSSLDPYEQYF
>TRBJ1-2|NA|TRBV5-1|TRBD1
TGCGCCAGCAGTTTACGTCCCGGGACAGGCCGAGGAATGGATGGCTACACCTTC
CASSLRPGTGRGMDGYTF
>TRBJ2-7|NA|TRBV24-1|TRBD1
TGTGCCACCAGTGACCGGACAGGGAGGGAGCAGTACTTC
CATSDRTGREQYF
>TRBJ2-5|many|TRBV20-1|TRBD2
TGCAGTGCTAGAGATCGGGTAGAAGCGGGAGGAAAAGAGACCCAGTACTTC
CSARDRVEAGGKETQYF
>TRBJ1-1|NA|TRBV10-3|NA
TGTGCCATCAGTGATGGAGGGAGGTCCTACAATGAAGCTTTCTTT
CAISDGGRSYNEAFF
>TRBJ2-7|NA|TRBV7-3|NA
TGTGCCAGCAGCCCCGGAAGTGGGCACAATGAGCAGTACTTC
CASSPGSGHNEQYF
>TRBJ2-5|NA|TRBV11-2|NA
TGTGCCAGCAGCTTCGGGGGTAGCGAGGGGTCCCAGTACTTC
CASSFGGSEGSQYF
>TRBJ1-4|NA|TRBV11-1|TRBD1
TGTGCCAGCAGCTTAACAGGGGCGGACGAAAAACTGTTTTTT
CASSLTGADEKLFF
>TRBJ2-2|NA|TRBV11-3|TRBD2
TGTGCCAGCAGCCCTCCCCCGGGACTAGCCACGAACACCGGGGAGCTGTTTTTT
CASSPPPGLATNTGELFF
>TRBJ2-6|many|TRBV5-5|NA
TGTGCCAGCAGCCGGGGGTCTGGGGCCAACGTCCTGACTTTC
CASSRGSGANVLTF
>TRBJ2-7|many|TRBV4-1|NA
TGCGCCAGCAGCCAGTTTCTAGCACCTGAGCAGTACTTC
CASSQFLAPEQYF
>TRBJ1-6|NA|TRBV7-3|NA
TGTGCCAGCATCTGGGAGGGGGGCGATTCACCCCTCCACTTT
CASIWEGGDSPLHF
>TRBJ1-4|NA|TRBV19|NA
TGTGCCAGTAGCCCGCAGCGGCTTTCAACTAATGAAAAACTGTTTTTT
CASSPQRLSTNEKLFF
>TRBJ1-2|few|TRBV3-1|NA
TGTGCCAGCAGCCAAGGGCCTGGGCCCTATGGCTACACCTTC
CASSQGPGPYGYTF
>TRBJ1-1|NA|TRBV24-1|NA
TGTGCCACCAGAGAGAGCGAGAGCTCCTACAATGAAGCTTTCTTT
CATRESESSYNEAFF
>TRBJ2-7|NA|TRBV4-1|NA
TGCGCCAGCAGCCAAGGCAGGGGGGTCTCCTACGAGCAGTACTTC
CASSQGRGVSYEQYF
>TRBJ2-7|many|TRBV29-1|NA
TGCAGCTTCCTCGCGACGACAGCGTACGAGCAGTACTTC
CSFLATTAYEQYF
>TRBJ2-5|many|TRBV10-3|NA
TGTGCCATCAGTATAGGGACGAAGACCCAGTACTTC
CAISIGTKTQYF
>TRBJ1-2|NA|TRBV29-1|NA
TGCAGCGTTGAGGGTGGTTGGGACCGGTCTAACTATGACTACACCTTC
CSVEGGWDRSNYDYTF
>TRBJ1-1|NA|TRBV20-1|TRBD1
TGCAGTGCTAGAGATGCGGGACAGGGGACTGAAGCTTTCTTT
CSARDAGQGTEAFF